Listed below are T cell receptor beta chains from one sample, sequenced in a study of shared clonotypes between healthy human individuals. Generated by immunoSEQ multiplex PCR, the TCRdb table keeps only in-frame clones and is missing some. The sample holds roughly 2,500,000 clones, roughly 93% seen once. The sequencing input was naive CD4+ T cells from PBMCs. The origin of the receptors is a man younger than 35 in good health. Some clones in this sample may be carry-over from other donors' samples. CDR3s include the opening cysteine and the closing phenylalanine or tryptophan. A D gene is named only where the DNA matches it firmly. Clone size, where shown, is once, few, many, or a class for clones that have expanded.

TRBJ2-2	NA	13	TRBV15	NA	CATKAGQTGELFF	TGTGCCACCAAGGCGGGGCAGACCGGGGAGCTGTTTTTT
TRBJ1-1	TRBD1	14	TRBV28	NA	CASSSTGVETEAFF	TGTGCCAGCAGTTCCACAGGGGTCGAGACTGAAGCTTTCTTT
TRBJ1-3	NA	14	TRBV28	NA	CASTLGGIGNTIYF	TGTGCCAGCACCTTGGGGGGGATTGGAAACACCATATATTTT
TRBJ1-1	NA	14	TRBV28	NA	CASSPGLNGAEAFF	TGTGCCAGCAGCCCCGGACTTAATGGGGCTGAAGCTTTCTTT
TRBJ2-1	TRBD2	15	TRBV28	NA	CASRTTSGAYNEQFF	TGTGCCAGCAGGACGACTAGCGGGGCCTACAATGAGCAGTTCTTC
TRBJ2-1	TRBD1	16	TRBV18	NA	CASSPQDRAILNEQFF	TGTGCCAGCTCACCACAGGACAGGGCCATTCTGAATGAGCAGTTCTTC
TRBJ1-3	NA	15	TRBV5-1	NA	CASSLGIASGNTIYF	TGCGCCAGCAGCTTGGGGATAGCGTCTGGAAACACCATATATTTT
TRBJ2-7	NA	14	TRBV5-6	once	CASSLGQFTYEQYF	TGTGCCAGCAGCCTCGGACAGTTTACCTACGAGCAGTACTTC
TRBJ2-1	TRBD2	16	TRBV9	NA	CASSVSVTSGNNEQFF	TGTGCCAGCAGCGTTTCCGTGACTAGCGGTAACAATGAGCAGTTCTTC
TRBJ2-5	NA	13	TRBV30	NA	CAWTLRGGETQYF	TGTGCCTGGACCCTGAGAGGCGGCGAGACCCAGTACTTC
TRBJ1-3	NA	16	TRBV5-4	NA	CASSSGPSIAGNTIYF	TGTGCCAGCAGCTCCGGGCCTTCCATAGCTGGAAACACCATATATTTT
TRBJ2-1	TRBD2	16	TRBV7-2	NA	CASSPRGERGSGEQFF	TGTGCCAGCAGCCCCCGGGGGGAGCGGGGATCGGGTGAGCAGTTCTTC
TRBJ1-3	TRBD1	15	TRBV28	once	CASSSGQASGNTIYF	TGTGCCAGCAGTTCCGGACAGGCCTCTGGAAACACCATATATTTT
TRBJ2-7	NA	16	TRBV28	NA	CASSRPGAGLPYEQYF	TGTGCCAGCAGTAGACCCGGTGCAGGGTTACCCTACGAGCAGTACTTC
TRBJ1-6	NA	14	TRBV7-9	NA	CASRLGTPNSPLHF	TGTGCCAGCAGGCTTGGGACCCCTAATTCACCCCTCCACTTT
TRBJ1-1	NA	13	TRBV9	NA	CASSVAGSTEAFF	TGTGCCAGCAGCGTTGCAGGGAGCACTGAAGCTTTCTTT
TRBJ2-5	TRBD2	15	TRBV6-4	NA	CASSALAGAQETQYF	TGTGCCAGCAGTGCACTAGCGGGAGCACAAGAGACCCAGTACTTC
TRBJ1-1	TRBD1	16	TRBV5-1	NA	CASSQRGTALNTEAFF	TGCGCCAGCAGCCAGAGGGGGACAGCTCTGAACACTGAAGCTTTCTTT
TRBJ2-5	TRBD1	16	TRBV7-9	NA	CASSSPGQGAFETQYF	TGTGCCAGCAGCTCACCGGGACAGGGGGCGTTTGAGACCCAGTACTTC
TRBJ2-5	TRBD2	19	TRBV5-6	NA	CASSGGLAGGPGRPETQYF	TGTGCCAGCAGCGGCGGACTAGCGGGAGGGCCGGGTCGGCCTGAGACCCAGTACTTC
TRBJ2-6	TRBD1	18	TRBV6-1	NA	CASSGDRDRASGANVLTF	TGTGCCAGCAGTGGGGACCGGGACAGGGCCTCTGGGGCCAACGTCCTGACTTTC
TRBJ1-1	NA	11	TRBV6-6	once	CASRIYAEAFF	TGTGCCAGCAGAATCTACGCTGAAGCTTTCTTT
TRBJ2-2	TRBD1	16	TRBV7-9	NA	CASSPQGVASTGELFF	TGTGCCAGCAGCCCACAGGGGGTGGCGAGCACCGGGGAGCTGTTTTTT
TRBJ2-1	TRBD2	15	TRBV9	NA	CASSVDSGSYNEQFF	TGTGCCAGCAGCGTAGACAGCGGGAGTTACAATGAGCAGTTCTTC
TRBJ2-2	NA	16	TRBV29-1	NA	CSVEGSRAGETGELFF	TGCAGCGTTGAAGGGTCCAGGGCAGGGGAAACCGGGGAGCTGTTTTTT
TRBJ2-1	TRBD2	16	TRBV9	NA	CASSQQVAGDYNEQFF	TGTGCCAGCAGCCAACAAGTAGCGGGAGACTACAATGAGCAGTTCTTC
TRBJ2-3	NA	13	TRBV7-9	NA	CASSPGPPDTQYF	TGTGCCAGCAGCCCCGGGCCTCCAGATACGCAGTATTTT
TRBJ2-3	TRBD1	13	TRBV18	NA	CASSGDRADTQYF	TGTGCCAGCTCAGGGGACAGGGCGGATACGCAGTATTTT